Reported below is one T cell receptor (beta chain). What antigen it recognizes has not been identified. Base qualities are not recorded, but no much larger clone differs from it by a single base. TCRbeta CDR3 regions were amplified from genomic DNA by means of the immunoSEQ Assay, a bias-controlled multiplex PCR. The study's processing was this. Within the assay, amplification of reference gene primers was used to estimate how many nucleated cells each sample contained. To quantify the absolute abundance of each unique TCRbeta CDR3 rearrangement, sequence reads were collapsed and filtered. Productive Simpson clonality was computed per sample as the square root of Simpson's diversity index over productive rearrangements. Not all clones reach the TCRdb copy of this immuneACCESS table, which keeps in-frame sequences only. Checked studies attribute under half of the gap to unresolved V genes and leave the rest unexplained. That table supplies the V and J calls and clone size; D and trimming were determined from the DNA. The table for this sample lists 95,000 to 150,000 clones; roughly four fifths of them were counted only once. The ten largest make up about 5% of the sample.

Inclusive of the bounding cysteine and phenylalanine, the CDR3 is 16 residues long. Only the CDR3 part of the read is kept: 48 bases, read in frame from the first base. At the junction V is shortened by 5 bases and J by 0 bases; bases outside the gene matches: 8. Looking up the germline V gene yields CDR1 MNHEY and CDR2 SVGEGT. This sample is drawn from a study of blood T cell repertoires in COVID-19 (dated by TCRdb to 2018 to 2021). Study-level background: Samples covering the acute and convalescent phases of COVID-19 were provided by collaborators in the United States, Italy and Spain. The material from the prospective study consisted of cDNA or gDNA derived from T cells, B-cell-depleted T cells, or PBMCs. The samples were drawn from the first 160 participants of the ongoing ImmuneRACE study and from roughly 1,300 subjects provided by 6 global collaborators. Nearly every sample came with metadata listing a de-identified subject ID, COVID-19 status, age in years and sex. Subjects who had been exposed to COVID-19, were actively infected with it, or had recovered from it provided the deeply sampled blood TCRbeta repertoires that made up the dataset. A freely available public database, intended as a resource for researchers studying the immune response to SARS-CoV-2, is where the repertoires were released. Where available, HLA class I and class II types were taken from metadata supplied by the sample provider and were not determined by assay-based typing.

Study-level results and caveats: How much clinical and demographic metadata was included differed by source and by participant, and the metadata was provided uncurated.

Whole blood was collected in K2EDTA tubes by collaborating institutions according to the institutions' own protocols. For TCRbeta analysis, collaborators shipped samples in one of three forms: frozen whole blood, isolated PBMCs, or DNA extracted from either of those sample types. Sample: peripheral blood. The V and J genes are TRBV6-2 or TRBV6-3 and TRBJ2-7, with 9 bases in between that match TRBD1. This receptor was identified in a woman between 70 and 85 years old with acute or convalescent COVID-19. The CDR3 is CASSIRRDRDSYEQYF. The DNA reads TGTGCCAGCAGTATCCGCCGGGACAGGGACTCCTACGAGCAGTACTTC.